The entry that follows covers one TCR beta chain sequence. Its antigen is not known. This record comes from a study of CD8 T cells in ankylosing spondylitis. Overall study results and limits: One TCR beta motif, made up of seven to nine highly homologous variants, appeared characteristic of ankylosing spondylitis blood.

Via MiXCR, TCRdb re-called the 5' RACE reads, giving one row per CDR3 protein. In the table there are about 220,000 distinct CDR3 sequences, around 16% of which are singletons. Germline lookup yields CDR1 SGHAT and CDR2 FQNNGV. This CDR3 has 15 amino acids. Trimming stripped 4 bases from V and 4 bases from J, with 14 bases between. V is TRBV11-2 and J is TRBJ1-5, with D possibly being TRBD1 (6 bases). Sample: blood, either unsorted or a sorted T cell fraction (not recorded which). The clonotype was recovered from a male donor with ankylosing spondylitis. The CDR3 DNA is TGTGCCAGCAGCTCTACAGGGAACTCTAATCAGCCCCAGCATTTT. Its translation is CASSSTGNSNQPQHF. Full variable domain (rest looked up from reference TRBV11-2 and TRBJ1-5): EAGVAQSPRYKIIEKRQSVAFWCNPISGHATLYWYQQILGQGPKLLIQFQNNGVVDDSQLPKDRFSAERLKGVDSTLKIQPAKLEDSAVYLCASSSTGNSNQPQHFGDGTRLSIL.